The entry below describes one T cell receptor (beta chain). Its antigen is as yet unknown. The PCR employed 60 Vbeta primers together with 13 Jbeta primers. Libraries were prepared by immunoSEQ multiplex PCR; TCRdb keeps only in-frame clonotypes and omits some of them. The sample holds under 150,000 clones; approximately 87% are singletons and the top ten take approximately 4.7%. Germline loops: CDR1 SGHAT, CDR2 FQNNGV. Trimming took off 0 bases at V and 6 bases at J, with 26 bases between the two ends. This CDR3 region has 20 residues. Healthy bone marrow donors made up the donor group. This entry is derived from a study of cytomegalovirus exposure and HLA in healthy donors. Study-wide results and limits: Previous analysis showed most TCR beta V segments were productive about 87% or about 30% of the time.

The TCR sequence derives from a woman aged 25-40 years in good health and CMV-seronegative. This sequence joins TRBV11-2 and TRBJ2-2; D may be TRBD2 (5 bases). The sample comprised PBMCs. The CDR3 here is CASSLESLRRQESSAGELFF. The CDR3, as DNA: TGTGCCAGCAGCTTAGAGAGTCTGCGGAGACAAGAAAGTAGCGCCGGGGAGCTGTTTTTT.